This T cell receptor beta chain comes out of a study of cytomegalovirus exposure and HLA in healthy donors. Points from the study as a whole: The tendency of first-cohort TCR clusters to co-occur in the 120 or so validation repertoires was the finding of a later analysis. TCR beta chains numbering some 160 were designated cytomegalovirus-associated. Specificity for CMV antigens was confirmed in vitro for a few of the CMV-associated chains.

The CDR3 is made up of 15 amino acids. Germline V gene lookup returns CDR1 MNHEY and CDR2 SVGAGI. V lost 2 bases and J 3 bases, leaving 14 bases between the germline ends. Measured with immunoSEQ multiplex PCR; TCRdb has only the in-frame clones, and not every one. The sample holds tens of thousands of clones, 80% to 90% seen once. Only one count was recorded for this clone. The antigen remains unidentified. Sequenced input: PBMCs. This sequence joins TRBV6-5 and TRBJ2-7; perhaps TRBD1 as D (5 bases). This clonotype originated in a woman under 30 in good health and CMV-seronegative. DNA for the CDR3: TGTGCCAGCAGTTACAACCGAGACAGACTCTACGAGCAGTACTTC. The encoded protein is CASSYNRDRLYEQYF.